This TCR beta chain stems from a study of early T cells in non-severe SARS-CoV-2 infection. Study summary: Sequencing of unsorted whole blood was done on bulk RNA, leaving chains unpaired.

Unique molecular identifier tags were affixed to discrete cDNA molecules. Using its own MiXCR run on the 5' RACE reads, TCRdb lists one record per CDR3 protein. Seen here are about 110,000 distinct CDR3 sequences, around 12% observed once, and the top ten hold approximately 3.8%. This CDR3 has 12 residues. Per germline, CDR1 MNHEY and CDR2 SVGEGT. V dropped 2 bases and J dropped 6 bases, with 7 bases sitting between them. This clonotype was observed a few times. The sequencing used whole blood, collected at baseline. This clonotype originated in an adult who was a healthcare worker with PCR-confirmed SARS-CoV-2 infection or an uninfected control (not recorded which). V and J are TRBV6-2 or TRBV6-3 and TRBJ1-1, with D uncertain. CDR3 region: CASSYSGAEAFF. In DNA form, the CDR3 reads TGTGCCAGCAGTTACAGTGGGGCTGAAGCTTTCTTT.